This TCR beta chain was sequenced during a study of T-cell memory formation after mild COVID-19. Study-wide points: Nothing showed for sure that second-wave clones peaking on day 37 were SARS-CoV-2 specific.

TCRdb re-analysed the 5' RACE reads in MiXCR, keeping a single row per CDR3 protein. The data contain about 84,000 distinct CDR3 sequences, approximately 15% of them singletons. Germline V gives CDR1 MDHEN, CDR2 SYDVKM. This CDR3 region has 13 residues. Trimming stripped 5 bases from V and 9 bases from J, with 17 bases between. A few counts support this clonotype. Its antigen is unidentified. This clonotype was obtained from an adult woman who had mild COVID-19 (a few samples of this study predate the infection). Cell type and time point are not known. The J gene is TRBJ2-7, the V gene TRBV28; either TRBD1 or TRBD2 may supply D (6 bases each). Sequenced input: PBMCs or a T cell subset sorted from them (not recorded which). The DNA of the CDR3 is TGTGCCAGCAGTCCATCCCCTGGGGGGCCGCAGTACTTC. Amino acid sequence: CASSPSPGGPQYF.